This T cell receptor (beta chain) is drawn from a study of shared clonotypes between healthy human individuals. Sequenced by immunoSEQ multiplex PCR; TCRdb stores in-frame clones only, minus some. Of over a million clones listed, 95% to 99% are singletons. V was pared by 6 bases and J by 6 bases, with 25 bases between. CDR1 is LNHDA, CDR2 SQIVND, per germline (reference sequence). The CDR3 extends over 17 amino acids. This chain uses TRBV19 with TRBJ2-3; tentatively, D is TRBD1 or TRBD2 (6 bases each). The TCR sequence derives from a man between 25 and 39 years old in good health. The source material was naive CD4+ T cells sorted from blood. Described subset: CD45RA+ positively selected. The DNA for the CDR3 is TGTGCCAGTAGGAGTACCGGGGGCCCCGGCCCCGGCGATACGCAGTATTTT. It is translated as CASRSTGGPGPGDTQYF.